Listed here are 21 T cell receptor beta chains from one sample, sequenced in a study of blood T cell repertoires in COVID-19. Clones were read by immunoSEQ multiplex PCR, and TCRdb kept only the in-frame ones, dropping some. In the table there are about 140,000 clones, roughly 83% of which are singletons. The sample consisted of PBMCs or T cells enriched from blood (not recorded which). The source is a man aged 35 to 55 with acute COVID-19.

The chain has TRBV5-5 and TRBJ2-3; 10 nucleotides align to TRBD1. CDR3 length: 14 amino acids. With 4 bases clipped from V and 1 base from J, the junction kept 0 bases outside the gene matches. CDR1 is SGHKS, CDR2 YYEKEE, per germline (reference sequence). The CDR3 DNA sequence: TGTGCCAGCAGCGGGACAGGGGGCACAGATACGCAGTATTTT. Its translation is CASSGTGGTDTQYF.

This clone was counted a few times. V and J are TRBV19 and TRBJ2-2; 7 nucleotides agree with TRBD2. Germline CDR1 reads LNHDA; CDR2 reads SQIVND (reference sequence). This CDR3 spans 14 amino acids. With V trimmed by 6 bases and J by 5 bases, 6 bases remained unmatched. CDR3 in amino acids: CASSGRSGTGELFF. The CDR3, as DNA: TGTGCCAGTAGCGGGAGGTCGGGGACCGGGGAGCTGTTTTTT.

This chain links TRBV19 with TRBJ2-5, with 7 bases fitting TRBD1. Germline CDR1 is LNHDA and CDR2 is SQIVND (reference sequence). J gave up 5 bases and V 4 bases, and 10 bases lay outside the gene matches. This CDR3 is 15 amino acids long. This CDR3 is CASSNTGTVSETQYF. The CDR3, as DNA: TGTGCCAGTAGTAATACCGGGACAGTGAGCGAGACCCAGTACTTC.

The CDR3 protein is CASAKGGAGEQYF. The CDR3 DNA reads TGTGCCAGCGCCAAAGGGGGTGCGGGCGAGCAGTACTTC. The chain links TRBV21-1 to TRBJ2-7; no check of the table's D call, TRBD2, against the DNA was made. TRBV21-1 is a pseudogene segment. The CDR3 is 13 residues long.

The chain recombines TRBV28 with TRBJ2-7, with unresolved D. From germline, CDR1 is MDHEN and CDR2 SYDVKM. V dropped 2 bases and J dropped 3 bases, with 8 bases sitting between them. CDR3 length equals 13 residues. This chain's CDR3 is CASSLVGYYEQYF. The DNA of the CDR3 is TGTGCCAGCAGTTTAGTCGGGTACTACGAGCAGTACTTC.

The chain employs TRBV13 and TRBJ2-1; TRBD2 matches at 10 bases. CDR1 is PRHDT, CDR2 FYEKMQ, per germline (reference sequence). The CDR3 is 17 residues long. Trimming took 3 bases from V and 4 from J; bases not matched to a gene: 9. Written as DNA, the CDR3 is TGTGCCAGCAGCTTCTCACCTTTAGCGGGGGGATACAATGAGCAGTTCTTC. As protein: CASSFSPLAGGYNEQFF.

Of note for this clone: This specimen includes other DNA sequences encoding the same CDR3. The chain combines TRBV11-2 with TRBJ2-3; D perhaps matches TRBD2 (6 bases). Trimming removed 5 bases from V and 0 bases from J, with 9 bases in between. The CDR3 covers 14 residues. The germline V gene has CDR1 SGHAT and CDR2 FQNNGV. As DNA, the CDR3 is TGTGCCAGCAGCCTCGGGGGAAGCACAGATACGCAGTATTTT. Translating gives CASSLGGSTDTQYF.

There are a few counts of this clone. This CDR3 is CAISASSYRSYNEQFF. CDR3 in DNA: TGTGCCATCAGTGCTTCTAGCTACCGCTCCTACAATGAGCAGTTCTTC. The V and J genes are TRBV10-3 and TRBJ2-1; D may be TRBD2 (5 bases). CDR1 and CDR2 from the germline V gene are ENHRY and SYGVKD. V gave up 4 bases and J gave up 0 bases, with 13 bases separating them. The CDR3 sequence is 16 residues long.

This rearrangement joins TRBV1 to TRBJ1-6; TRBD1 is taken as the D call from the table, unchecked against the DNA. TRBV1 corresponds to a pseudogene. CDR3 length: 18 amino acids. CDR3 in amino acids: CTSSPRPWPTAYNSPLHF. CDR3 DNA: TGCACCAGCAGCCCCCGTCCTTGGCCGACAGCTTATAATTCACCCCTCCACTTT.

This chain uses TRBV18 with TRBJ1-1; TRBD1 aligns across 10 bases. Per germline, CDR1 KGHSH and CDR2 LQKENI. This CDR3 is 15 amino acids long. J was trimmed by 4 bases and V by 0 bases; bases with no gene match: 2. The CDR3 loop is CASSPPDRGLTEAFF. The CDR3 bases are TGTGCCAGCTCACCACCTGACAGGGGGCTCACTGAAGCTTTCTTT.

The genes are TRBV10-3 and TRBJ1-5; 9 bases align to TRBD1. V was clipped by 5 bases and J by 6 bases; unmatched bases: 2. CDR1 and CDR2 from the germline V gene are ENHRY and SYGVKD. This CDR3 spans 13 amino acids. The CDR3 region has the DNA TGTGCCATCAGTACAGGGGGCGGTCAGCCCCAGCATTTT. It is translated as CAISTGGGQPQHF.

The CDR3 DNA is TGTGCCAGCAGGGGGACAGGGAAATCGGAGTACTTC. Translating it yields CASRGTGKSEYF. The chain has TRBV28 and TRBJ2-7; 9 bases agree with TRBD1. The CDR3 has 12 residues. Germline V lookup: CDR1 MDHEN, CDR2 SYDVKM. The V and J ends lost 6 bases and 11 bases, in that order; junction bases with no gene match: 8.

This clone was detected a few times. This sequence joins TRBV27 and TRBJ2-7; D is possibly TRBD1 (6 bases). The CDR3 totals 18 residues. The ends were cut back, 5 bases at V and 1 base at J, with 24 bases in the middle. Germline loops: CDR1 MNHEY, CDR2 SMNVEV (reference sequence). The CDR3 spells CASSKRDYLQGNSYEQYF. DNA for the CDR3: TGTGCCAGCAGTAAGAGGGATTACTTACAGGGAAATTCCTACGAGCAGTACTTC.

The chain carries TRBV28 and TRBJ2-1, with D hard to call. The CDR3 is 12 amino acids. CDR1 is MDHEN and CDR2 is SYDVKM in the germline V gene. V dropped 4 bases and J dropped 7 bases, with 8 bases sitting between them. This chain's CDR3 is CASSSRLNEQFF. The CDR3 DNA reads TGTGCCAGCAGTTCCAGGCTAAATGAGCAGTTCTTC.

The chain employs TRBV9 and TRBJ2-7; D perhaps matches TRBD1 (6 bases). Trimming removed 0 bases from V and 3 bases from J, with 10 bases in between. The CDR3 sequence is 14 residues long. Germline CDR1 and CDR2: SGDLS and YYNGEE. The CDR3 DNA sequence: TGTGCCAGCAGCGTAGGGACAGTTAACTACGAGCAGTACTTC. As protein: CASSVGTVNYEQYF.

The chain carries TRBV12-3 or TRBV12-4 and TRBJ1-4; 10 bases are a match to TRBD1. The length of the CDR3 is 13 residues. After removal of 6 bases from V and 7 bases from J, the junction contained 2 bases not matched to a gene. In nucleotides, the CDR3 is TGTGCCAGCAGCTGGGACAGGGGTGAAAAACTGTTTTTT. This sequence encodes CASSWDRGEKLFF.

This clone was detected only once. The CDR3, as DNA: TGTGCCATCCAGGGATTCACTGAAGCTTTCTTT. Translation: CAIQGFTEAFF. J is TRBJ1-1 and V is TRBV28, with D maybe TRBD1 (5 bases). Per the germline V gene, CDR1 is MDHEN and CDR2 is SYDVKM. V lost 10 bases, J lost 4 bases, and 10 bases lay in between. CDR3 size: 11 residues.

The gene calls are TRBV30 and TRBJ2-3, with D perhaps TRBD2 (7 bases). There are 13 residues in the CDR3. Germline lookup yields CDR1 GTSNPN and CDR2 SVGIG (reference sequence). V was cut by 5 bases and J by 2 bases, with 11 bases left in between. Here the CDR3 reads CAWGGGDTDTQYF. As DNA, the CDR3 is TGTGCCTGGGGAGGGGGGGACACAGATACGCAGTATTTT.

The chain carries TRBV4-1 and TRBJ1-1, with 7 bases lining up with TRBD1. Germline V gene lookup returns CDR1 MGHRA and CDR2 YSYEKL. Trimming at V came to 4 bases and at J to 5 bases, leaving 7 bases not matched to a gene. This CDR3 contains 14 residues. The CDR3 DNA sequence: TGCGCCAGCAGCCTCTACGACAGGGATACTGAAGCTTTCTTT. Its protein product is CASSLYDRDTEAFF.

The chain is built from TRBV7-7 and TRBJ2-2; tentatively, D is TRBD1 (5 bases). The CDR3 totals 13 residues. Trimming stripped 1 base from V and 8 bases from J, with 8 bases between. CDR1 is SSHAT, CDR2 FNYEAQ, per germline (reference sequence). The CDR3 nucleotides are TGTGCCAGCAGCTTAGATGGGGCTGGGGAGCTGTTTTTT. Protein product: CASSLDGAGELFF.

V and J are TRBV29-1 and TRBJ2-1, with 8 bases identical to TRBD2. The CDR3 contains 14 residues. Germline V lookup: CDR1 SQVTM, CDR2 ANQGSEA. J was trimmed by 7 bases and V by 7 bases; bases with no gene match: 12. The CDR3 region has the DNA TGCAGCGCCCGGACTAGCCCTGATTCGAATGAGCAGTTCTTC. It encodes CSARTSPDSNEQFF.